A selection of T cell receptor beta chains follows, all from one sample in a study of CD8+CD57+ T cells in acquired aplastic anemia. Using its own MiXCR run on the reads, TCRdb lists one record per CDR3 protein. This repertoire shows about 98,000 distinct CDR3 sequences, around 68% found once; its top ten account for approximately 60%. Sequencing was carried out using sorted CD4+, CD8+, or CD8+CD57+ T cells (not recorded which) from PBMCs. All receptors come from a human donor with aplastic anemia. CDR3s include the opening cysteine and the closing phenylalanine or tryptophan. A D gene is named only where the DNA matches it firmly. Clone size appears in some rows only: once, few, many, or a class for an expanded clone.

clone_size	d_call	v_call	j_call	cdr3_aa	cdr3_nt
NA	NA	TRBV15	TRBJ2-3	CATSHVGIGDTQYF	TGTGCCACCAGCCACGTTGGGATAGGAGATACGCAGTATTTT
few	NA	TRBV10-3	TRBJ1-6	CAISESPGKRNSPLHF	TGTGCCATCAGTGAGTCGCCGGGGAAAAGGAATTCACCCCTCCACTTT
NA	NA	TRBV10-2	TRBJ2-2	CASSGTGPGTGELFF	TGCGCCAGCAGTGGAACAGGGCCGGGCACCGGGGAGCTGTTTTTT
NA	TRBD2	TRBV2	TRBJ2-1	CASLAGGYEQFF	TGTGCCAGCTTAGCGGGAGGTTATGAGCAGTTCTTC
many	TRBD2	TRBV27	TRBJ2-5	CASSNRAGGHQETQYF	TGTGCCAGCAGTAACCGAGCGGGGGGCCACCAAGAGACCCAGTACTTC
few	NA	TRBV20-1	TRBJ2-1	CSAKAPQSNNEQFF	TGCAGTGCCAAAGCTCCGCAGAGTAACAATGAGCAGTTCTTC
NA	NA	TRBV7-2	TRBJ2-6	CASSPEGANVLTF	TGTGCCAGCAGCCCAGAGGGGGCCAACGTCCTGACTTTC
NA	TRBD2	TRBV10-3	TRBJ2-1	CAIRLGLADGDEQFF	TGTGCCATCCGTCTCGGACTAGCGGATGGGGATGAGCAGTTCTTC
few	NA	TRBV24-1	TRBJ2-7	CATSGLESSSGQYF	TGTGCCACCAGTGGCCTCGAGTCTTCGTCTGGGCAGTACTTC
NA	NA	TRBV6-2/TRBV6-3	TRBJ2-1	CASSSVTATRYNEQFF	TGTGCCAGCAGTTCCGTTACAGCTACCCGATACAATGAGCAGTTCTTC
NA	NA	TRBV5-4	TRBJ1-1	CASSLAEQMNTEAFF	TGTGCCAGCAGCTTGGCTGAACAGATGAACACTGAAGCTTTCTTT
few	NA	TRBV24-1	TRBJ2-7	CATSGGYEQYF	TGTGCCACCAGTGGTGGCTACGAGCAGTACTTC
NA	NA	TRBV24-1	TRBJ2-2	CATSDSGTVTGELFF	TGTGCCACCAGTGATTCCGGGACGGTCACCGGGGAGCTGTTTTTT
NA	TRBD2	TRBV14	TRBJ2-2	CASSQTKLAGTNTGELFF	TGTGCCAGCAGCCAAACCAAGCTAGCGGGGACGAACACCGGGGAGCTGTTTTTT
NA	NA	TRBV7-6	TRBJ2-2	CASSKRNTGELFF	TGTGCCAGCAGTAAGCGGAACACCGGGGAGCTGTTTTTT
NA	NA	TRBV19	TRBJ2-7	CASSISLTPGAEQYF	TGTGCCAGTAGTATTTCCTTAACCCCTGGGGCCGAGCAGTACTTC
NA	TRBD2	TRBV19	TRBJ2-7	CASSLRSGGDPYEQYF	TGTGCCAGTAGTCTCCGAAGCGGGGGAGATCCCTACGAGCAGTACTTC
NA	NA	TRBV6-5	TRBJ2-7	CASSYGTGYEQYF	TGTGCCAGCAGTTACGGGACGGGTTACGAGCAGTACTTC
few	NA	TRBV15	TRBJ2-5	CATSRDGQNQETQYF	TGTGCCACCAGCAGAGATGGACAGAACCAAGAGACCCAGTACTTC
NA	NA	TRBV20-1	TRBJ1-5	CSAKTVNQPQHF	TGCAGTGCAAAGACAGTAAATCAGCCCCAGCATTTT
NA	NA	TRBV7-9	TRBJ1-1	CASSLEPGASEAFF	TGTGCCAGCAGCCTAGAGCCGGGGGCTAGTGAAGCTTTCTTT
few	TRBD1	TRBV10-3	TRBJ1-2	CAISGDTGGLGYTF	TGTGCCATCAGTGGAGATACAGGGGGTCTTGGCTACACCTTC
few	NA	TRBV10-3	TRBJ2-7	CAISEAGGRAVSYEQYF	TGTGCCATCAGTGAGGCCGGGGGCAGGGCGGTCTCCTACGAGCAGTACTTC
NA	TRBD1	TRBV20-1	TRBJ1-2	CSAREDRANGYTF	TGCAGTGCTAGAGAAGACAGGGCTAATGGCTACACCTTC
NA	NA	TRBV29-1	TRBJ1-1	CSVVVSVLRNTEAFF	TGCAGCGTTGTCGTCAGTGTCTTAAGGAACACTGAAGCTTTCTTT
NA	TRBD1	TRBV7-9	TRBJ2-5	CASSLGQGPETQYF	TGTGCCAGCAGCTTAGGACAGGGCCCAGAGACCCAGTACTTC
NA	NA	TRBV7-2	TRBJ1-5	CASSLVLGQPQHF	TGTGCCAGCAGCTTAGTTCTTGGTCAGCCCCAGCATTTT
NA	TRBD2	TRBV24-1	TRBJ2-7	CATIPGTSGNYEQYF	TGTGCCACCATCCCCGGGACTAGCGGGAACTACGAGCAGTACTTC
NA	NA	TRBV20-1	TRBJ2-7	CSARAFGYEQYF	TGCAGTGCTAGAGCCTTTGGTTACGAGCAGTACTTC
many	NA	TRBV4-1	TRBJ1-4	CASSQVFRTGEKLFF	TGCGCCAGCAGCCAAGTTTTCCGGACGGGAGAAAAACTGTTTTTT
NA	TRBD1	TRBV2	TRBJ1-6	CASGGQTRTSPLHF	TGTGCCAGCGGGGGACAGACGCGTACTTCACCCCTCCACTTT
NA	NA	TRBV2	TRBJ2-3	CASSDEWQSTDTQYF	TGTGCCAGCAGTGATGAGTGGCAGTCGACAGATACGCAGTATTTT
NA	NA	TRBV24-1	TRBJ2-3	CATSSAGTDTQYF	TGTGCCACCAGTAGTGCGGGCACAGATACGCAGTATTTT
NA	NA	TRBV7-6	TRBJ1-3	CASRGYGNTIYF	TGTGCCAGCAGGGGTTATGGAAACACCATATATTTT
few	NA	TRBV10-3	TRBJ1-6	CAISGDRTVNSPLHF	TGTGCCATCAGTGGGGATCGGACAGTTAATTCACCCCTCCACTTT
few	NA	TRBV30	TRBJ2-7	CAWSVGPYEQYF	TGTGCCTGGAGTGTAGGCCCCTACGAGCAGTACTTC
NA	NA	TRBV20-1	TRBJ1-6	CSASRAGADSPLHF	TGCAGTGCTAGTAGGGCGGGGGCGGATTCACCCCTCCACTTT
many	NA	TRBV4-2	TRBJ1-1	CASSQSGSNTEAFF	TGTGCCAGCAGCCAATCCGGAAGTAACACTGAAGCTTTCTTT
many	NA	TRBV7-9	TRBJ2-5	CASSLVLAGQETQYF	TGTGCCAGCAGCTTAGTTTTAGCAGGGCAAGAGACCCAGTACTTC
NA	NA	TRBV10-2	TRBJ2-7	CASSHNPYEQYF	TGTGCCAGCAGCCATAACCCCTACGAGCAGTACTTC
many	NA	TRBV27	TRBJ2-7	CASSSSGIEQYF	TGTGCCAGCAGTTCCTCAGGGATAGAGCAGTACTTC
NA	TRBD1	TRBV7-6	TRBJ1-2	CASSTGQAPNYGYTF	TGTGCCAGCAGTACGGGACAGGCTCCTAACTATGGCTACACCTTC
NA	NA	TRBV15	TRBJ2-3	CATSRDISASTDTQYF	TGTGCCACCAGCAGAGATATCAGCGCTAGCACAGATACGCAGTATTTT
NA	TRBD1	TRBV2	TRBJ1-3	CAGKTGLSGNTIYF	TGTGCCGGGAAGACAGGGCTCTCTGGAAACACCATATATTTT
NA	TRBD2	TRBV7-6	TRBJ2-2	CASSLEPGLANTGELFF	TGTGCCAGCAGCTTGGAACCGGGACTAGCGAACACCGGGGAGCTGTTTTTT